Listed below are T cell receptor beta chains from one sample, sequenced in a study of early T cells in non-severe SARS-CoV-2 infection. MiXCR was run by TCRdb on the 5' RACE reads, yielding one entry per CDR3 protein. The table shows 20,000 to 30,000 distinct CDR3 sequences, with about 4.6% occurring only once. Sequencing was performed on whole blood. The source is an adult who was a healthcare worker with PCR-confirmed SARS-CoV-2 infection or an uninfected control (not recorded which). The CDR3 runs from the conserved cysteine through the conserved F or W. Fields, in order: V gene, clone size, J gene, D gene, CDR3 DNA, CDR3 protein. The D gene is left open where the match is weak. Clone size, where shown, is once, few, many, or a class for clones that have expanded.

TRBV10-3	-	TRBJ2-2	TRBD2	TGTGCCATCAGCCCAGGACTAGCGGGGGGGTCTAACACCGGGGAGCTGTTTTTT	CAISPGLAGGSNTGELFF
TRBV3-1	many	TRBJ2-5	TRBD2	TGTGCCAGCAGCCAAGATTTGCCAGCGGGGGGGGTAAAAGAGACCCAGTACTTC	CASSQDLPAGGVKETQYF
TRBV25-1	many	TRBJ2-7	TRBD2	TGTGCCAGCAGGGGGACTAGCGGGGGCTACGAGCAGTACTTC	CASRGTSGGYEQYF
TRBV6-2/TRBV6-3	many	TRBJ1-5	-	TGTGCCAGCACAAAGTTGGGAGACAGCCTCAATCAGCCCCAGCATTTT	CASTKLGDSLNQPQHF
TRBV6-2/TRBV6-3	-	TRBJ1-2	-	TGTGCCAGCAGTTACTCGATGTCCCTGTCGACAGACTATGGCTACACCTTC	CASSYSMSLSTDYGYTF
TRBV7-9	many	TRBJ1-1	-	TGTGCCACCCACAGTGGGGCCGAGGGGAACACTGAAGCTTTCTTT	CATHSGAEGNTEAFF
TRBV7-2	many	TRBJ2-1	-	TGTGCCAGCAGGAACTCCGGGACATCGAACAATGAGCAGTTCTTC	CASRNSGTSNNEQFF
TRBV27	many	TRBJ2-2	TRBD1	TGTGCCAGCAGAGGGACAGCGAACACCGGGGAGCTGTTTTTT	CASRGTANTGELFF
TRBV6-2/TRBV6-3	many	TRBJ2-5	-	TGTGCCAGCAGCGTGCAGGGGGGCTACCTTGAGACCCAGTACTTC	CASSVQGGYLETQYF
TRBV29-1	many	TRBJ1-6	-	TGCAGCGTCCGCTATTATAATTCACCCCTCCACTTT	CSVRYYNSPLHF
TRBV6-2/TRBV6-3	-	TRBJ2-3	-	TGTGCCAGCAGTTATGGAGATACGCAGTATTTT	CASSYGDTQYF
TRBV11-2	few	TRBJ2-1	-	TGTGCCAGCAGCCCAGGACCACAGACCGTCTATGAGCAGTTCTTC	CASSPGPQTVYEQFF
TRBV2	many	TRBJ1-1	-	TGTGCCAGCAGGGTCCGTGAGGACACTGAAGCTTTCTTT	CASRVREDTEAFF
TRBV10-3	-	TRBJ2-7	-	TGTGCCATCAGTGAGCGGTCCTACGAGCAGTACTTC	CAISERSYEQYF
TRBV6-5	many	TRBJ1-3	TRBD1	TGTGCCAGCAGTTACTCGGGATGGACAGGGGGAAACACCATATATTTT	CASSYSGWTGGNTIYF
TRBV29-1	many	TRBJ2-3	-	TGCAGCGCCTTGTCCGGGACCTTCGGAGATACGCAGTATTTT	CSALSGTFGDTQYF
TRBV5-4	-	TRBJ2-3	-	TGTGCCAGCAGCTTGGGGGACTCTCTATCTAGCACAGATACGCAGTATTTT	CASSLGDSLSSTDTQYF
TRBV28	few	TRBJ2-3	-	TGTGCCAGCTCGTTGGCTGATGGCACAGATACGCAGTATTTT	CASSLADGTDTQYF
TRBV27	many	TRBJ2-3	-	TGTGCCAGCAGACCCAAGCGGGCCTTCTCCGCAGATACGCAGTATTTT	CASRPKRAFSADTQYF
TRBV11-2	many	TRBJ2-1	TRBD1	TGTGCCAGCAACGGGGCAGGGGGCTACAATGAGCAGTTCTTC	CASNGAGGYNEQFF
TRBV4-3	few	TRBJ1-2	-	TGCGCCAGCAGCCAAGCCCCCGGTATCTATGGCTACACCTTC	CASSQAPGIYGYTF
TRBV5-1	many	TRBJ2-5	-	TGCGCCAGCAGACTAGCTCCGTACCAAGAGACCCAGTACTTC	CASRLAPYQETQYF
TRBV12-3/TRBV12-4	many	TRBJ2-2	TRBD2	TGTGCCAGCAGTTTTCGGGACTACACTCGGGTCGGGGAGCTGTTTTTT	CASSFRDYTRVGELFF
TRBV4-2	few	TRBJ1-2	TRBD1	TGTGCCAGCAGCCAAGAGTCGACAGGGCCACTAAACTATGGCTACACCTTC	CASSQESTGPLNYGYTF
TRBV11-2	many	TRBJ2-7	-	TGTGCCAGCAGTTGGGGGTTCTCCTACGAGCAGTACTTC	CASSWGFSYEQYF
TRBV7-3	-	TRBJ2-1	TRBD1	TGTGCCAGCAGCTTAACGGGGGACAGCGACAATGAGCAGTTCTTC	CASSLTGDSDNEQFF
TRBV4-1	many	TRBJ1-1	-	TGCGCCAGCAGCCAGGATTCAAAGCGAGGGCAGAACACTGAAGCTTTCTTT	CASSQDSKRGQNTEAFF
TRBV12-3/TRBV12-4	few	TRBJ2-5	-	TGTGCCAGCGCTGCAGGGGGAGGGACCCAGTACTTC	CASAAGGGTQYF